The rows below give T cell receptor beta chains drawn from one sample of a study of cytomegalovirus exposure and HLA in healthy donors. Using immunoSEQ multiplex PCR, the repertoire was profiled, and TCRdb retains in-frame clones only, with some absent. This table has 150,000 to 250,000 clones, around 79% appearing once. Sequenced sample: PBMCs. Receptors were obtained from a girl aged 5 to 17 in good health and CMV-seropositive. CDR3s include the opening cysteine and the closing phenylalanine or tryptophan. D genes are given only for firm matches. The size entry is marked missing in some rows and otherwise reads once, few, many or a size class.

d_call: .
clone_size: .
v_call: TRBV6-5
j_call: TRBJ1-2
cdr3_nt: TGTGCCAGCAGTTTGAGACAGGCTGAGGGCTACACCTTC
cdr3_aa: CASSLRQAEGYTF

d_call: .
clone_size: .
v_call: TRBV11-3
j_call: TRBJ2-1
cdr3_nt: TGTGCCAGCAGCTTAGATCGGGCGGGGTCGGATGAGCAGTTCTTC
cdr3_aa: CASSLDRAGSDEQFF

d_call: .
clone_size: .
v_call: TRBV4-3
j_call: TRBJ1-3
cdr3_nt: TGCGCCAGCAGCCAAGTCGTCTCCCCGAGCTCTGGAAACACCATATATTTT
cdr3_aa: CASSQVVSPSSGNTIYF

d_call: TRBD2
clone_size: .
v_call: TRBV9
j_call: TRBJ2-3
cdr3_nt: TGTGCCAGCAGCATTAGCGGGGGGGGAGGGACAGATACGCAGTATTTT
cdr3_aa: CASSISGGGGTDTQYF

d_call: TRBD1
clone_size: .
v_call: TRBV18
j_call: TRBJ1-2
cdr3_nt: TGTGCCAGCTCACCCCTAACCTTGGACAGGGCTCGGCGTGGCTACACCTTC
cdr3_aa: CASSPLTLDRARRGYTF

d_call: .
clone_size: .
v_call: TRBV7-2
j_call: TRBJ2-3
cdr3_nt: TGTGCCAGCAGCTTCGGGACAGATACGCAGTATTTT
cdr3_aa: CASSFGTDTQYF

d_call: .
clone_size: .
v_call: TRBV30
j_call: TRBJ1-3
cdr3_nt: TGTGCCTGGAGGTGGGTCGGGGAAGCTGGAAACACCATATATTTT
cdr3_aa: CAWRWVGEAGNTIYF

d_call: .
clone_size: .
v_call: TRBV7-2
j_call: TRBJ1-1
cdr3_nt: TGTGCCAGCAGCCCCGGGACTCCCAAATTTGAAGCTTTCTTT
cdr3_aa: CASSPGTPKFEAFF

d_call: .
clone_size: .
v_call: TRBV5-1
j_call: TRBJ2-5
cdr3_nt: TGCGCCAGCAGCTTACTAGACCAAGAGACCCAGTACTTC
cdr3_aa: CASSLLDQETQYF

d_call: TRBD2
clone_size: .
v_call: TRBV7-9
j_call: TRBJ2-7
cdr3_nt: TGTGCCAGCAGCTTGACTAGCGGGGGGGCCTACGAGCAGTACTTC
cdr3_aa: CASSLTSGGAYEQYF

d_call: .
clone_size: .
v_call: TRBV29-1
j_call: TRBJ1-1
cdr3_nt: TGCAGCGCCACGGGACACATCAACACTGAAGCTTTCTTT
cdr3_aa: CSATGHINTEAFF

d_call: .
clone_size: few
v_call: TRBV11-2
j_call: TRBJ2-2
cdr3_nt: TGTGCCAGCAGCTTAGTCGACACAGGCACCGGGGAGCTGTTTTTT
cdr3_aa: CASSLVDTGTGELFF

d_call: .
clone_size: .
v_call: TRBV6-6
j_call: TRBJ2-7
cdr3_nt: TGTGCCAGCAGTTACGGGCAATGGTACGAGCAGTACTTC
cdr3_aa: CASSYGQWYEQYF

d_call: TRBD1
clone_size: .
v_call: TRBV5-5
j_call: TRBJ1-1
cdr3_nt: TGTGCCAGCAGGCAGGGACAGGGGAAGGCTGAAGCTTTCTTT
cdr3_aa: CASRQGQGKAEAFF

d_call: TRBD1
clone_size: .
v_call: TRBV4-1
j_call: TRBJ1-1
cdr3_nt: TGCGCCAGCAGCCAATACACAGGGGATACTGAAGCTTTCTTT
cdr3_aa: CASSQYTGDTEAFF

d_call: .
clone_size: .
v_call: TRBV14
j_call: TRBJ1-1
cdr3_nt: TGTGCCAGCAGCCAATACCAGGGTAGAGAAGCTTTCTTT
cdr3_aa: CASSQYQGREAFF

d_call: .
clone_size: .
v_call: TRBV9
j_call: TRBJ1-4
cdr3_nt: TGTGCCAGCAGCGAGGGGGGGGATCGGGGTGAAAAACTGTTTTTT
cdr3_aa: CASSEGGDRGEKLFF

d_call: .
clone_size: .
v_call: TRBV5-4
j_call: TRBJ2-5
cdr3_nt: TGTGCCAGCAGCTCCCCTCAAGAGACCCAGTACTTC
cdr3_aa: CASSSPQETQYF

d_call: TRBD2
clone_size: .
v_call: TRBV12-5
j_call: TRBJ2-7
cdr3_nt: TGTGCTAGCCGGCCGTTTGTGGGAGGGGAGGTCGAGCAGTACTTC
cdr3_aa: CASRPFVGGEVEQYF

d_call: TRBD2
clone_size: once
v_call: TRBV19
j_call: TRBJ2-7
cdr3_nt: TGTGCCAGTAGTAGTTTTGGACTAGCTTCCGAGCAGTACTTC
cdr3_aa: CASSSFGLASEQYF

d_call: .
clone_size: .
v_call: TRBV30
j_call: TRBJ2-3
cdr3_nt: TGTGCCTGGACCCCTGAGCAAACTACGAGCACAGATACGCAGTATTTT
cdr3_aa: CAWTPEQTTSTDTQYF

d_call: .
clone_size: few
v_call: TRBV7-9
j_call: TRBJ2-5
cdr3_nt: TGTGCCAGCAGGCGCCAGGGAGGAGGAGAGACCCAGTACTTC
cdr3_aa: CASRRQGGGETQYF